This T cell receptor beta chain was recovered during a study of early T cells in non-severe SARS-CoV-2 infection. Across the study: Sequencing used unsorted whole-blood bulk RNA, so chains lack pairing. Study findings and constraints: Matching against VDJdb likely underestimated virus-specific expansions, favoring anti-spike CD8.

Trimming removed 3 bases at V and 2 bases at J, with 12 bases between. CDR3 length: 14 residues. CDR1 and CDR2 (germline): SQVTM, ANQGSEA. This clonotype was counted between two and nine times. Its antigen is unknown. Unique molecular identifiers tagged individual cDNA molecules. One entry per CDR3 protein results from TCRdb running MiXCR on the 5' RACE reads. The profile shows around 61,000 distinct CDR3 sequences, around 12% of them singletons. The V and J genes are TRBV29-1 and TRBJ2-3, with D tentatively TRBD2 (6 bases). The receptor was isolated from an adult who was a healthcare worker with PCR-confirmed SARS-CoV-2 infection or an uninfected control (not recorded which). The source material was whole blood. CDR3 sequence: CSVDWRDHTDTQYF. The CDR3 bases are TGCAGCGTTGATTGGCGGGACCACACAGATACGCAGTATTTT.